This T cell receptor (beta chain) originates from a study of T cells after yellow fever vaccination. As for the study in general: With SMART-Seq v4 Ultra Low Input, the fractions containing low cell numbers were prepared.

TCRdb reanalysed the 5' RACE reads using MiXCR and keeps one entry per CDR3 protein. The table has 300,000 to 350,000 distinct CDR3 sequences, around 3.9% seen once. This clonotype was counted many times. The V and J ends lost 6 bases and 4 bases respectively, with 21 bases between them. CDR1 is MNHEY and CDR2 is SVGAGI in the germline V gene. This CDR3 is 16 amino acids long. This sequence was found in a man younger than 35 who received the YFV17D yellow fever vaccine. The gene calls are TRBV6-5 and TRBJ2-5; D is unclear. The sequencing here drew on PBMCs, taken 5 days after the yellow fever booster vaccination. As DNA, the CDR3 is TGTGCCAGCAGCTTGAACCTTAACAACGACGGAGAGACCCAGTACTTC. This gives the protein CASSLNLNNDGETQYF.